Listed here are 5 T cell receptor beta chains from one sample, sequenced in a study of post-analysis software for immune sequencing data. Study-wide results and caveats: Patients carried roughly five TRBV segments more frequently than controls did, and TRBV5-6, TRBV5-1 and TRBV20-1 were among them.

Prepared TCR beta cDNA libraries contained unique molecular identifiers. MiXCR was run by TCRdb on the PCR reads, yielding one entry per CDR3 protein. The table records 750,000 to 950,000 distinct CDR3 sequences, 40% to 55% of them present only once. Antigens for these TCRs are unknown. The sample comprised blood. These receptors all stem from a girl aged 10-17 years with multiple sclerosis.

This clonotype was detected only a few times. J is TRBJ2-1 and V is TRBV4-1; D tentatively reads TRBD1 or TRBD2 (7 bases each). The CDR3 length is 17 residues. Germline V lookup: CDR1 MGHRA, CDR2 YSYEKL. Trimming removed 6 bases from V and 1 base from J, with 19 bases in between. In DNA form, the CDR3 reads TGCGCCAGCAGAGAGGGGGCGGGAGACAGTTCCTACAATGAGCAGTTCTTC. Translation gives CASREGAGDSSYNEQFF.

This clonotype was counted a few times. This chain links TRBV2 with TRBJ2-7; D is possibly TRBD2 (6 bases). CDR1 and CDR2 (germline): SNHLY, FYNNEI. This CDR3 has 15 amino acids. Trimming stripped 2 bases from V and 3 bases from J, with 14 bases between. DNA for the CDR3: TGTGCCAGCAGTGAACCCGGGGGAGCAGGCTACGAGCAGTACTTC. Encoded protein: CASSEPGGAGYEQYF.

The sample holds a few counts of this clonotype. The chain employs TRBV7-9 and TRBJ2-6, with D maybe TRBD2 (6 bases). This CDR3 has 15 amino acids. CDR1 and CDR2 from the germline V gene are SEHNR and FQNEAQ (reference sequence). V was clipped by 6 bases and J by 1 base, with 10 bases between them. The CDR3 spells CASSGRGSGANVLTF. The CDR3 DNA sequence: TGTGCCAGCAGTGGACGGGGGTCTGGGGCCAACGTCCTGACTTTC. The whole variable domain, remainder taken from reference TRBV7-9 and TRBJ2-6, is DTGVSQNPRHKITKRGQNVTFRCDPISEHNRLYWYRQTLGQGPEFLTYFQNEAQLEKSRLLSDRFSAERPKGSFSTLEIQRTEQGDSAMYLCASSGRGSGANVLTFGAGSRLTVL.

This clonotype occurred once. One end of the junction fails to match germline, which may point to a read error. The CDR3 loop is CATSGDVNTEAFF. As DNA, the CDR3 is TGTGCCACCAGCGGAGATGTGAACACTGAAGCTTTCTTT. The V and J genes are TRBV15 and TRBJ1-1; no firm D call. Germline-derived CDR1 and CDR2 are LNHNV and YYDKDF (reference sequence). This CDR3 spans 13 amino acids.

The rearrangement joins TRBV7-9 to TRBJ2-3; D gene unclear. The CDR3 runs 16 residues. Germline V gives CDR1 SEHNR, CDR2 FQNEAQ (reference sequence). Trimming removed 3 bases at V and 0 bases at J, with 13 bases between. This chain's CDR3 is CASSLRTFESTDTQYF. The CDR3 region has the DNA TGTGCCAGCAGCTTGAGGACCTTCGAGAGCACAGATACGCAGTATTTT.